This T cell receptor beta chain came from a study of identical twins. Notes on this clonotype: The antigen remains unidentified. An end of the junction does not agree with germline; a read error may underlie this.

Study findings and constraints: A lower insertion count was a feature of abundant cord blood beta clonotypes, with no such feature in memory repertoires.

TCRdb re-called the 5' RACE reads through MiXCR, storing one row per CDR3 protein. The table lists some 440,000 distinct CDR3 sequences, 24% of them singletons. The CDR3 covers 14 residues. CDR1 is DFQATT and CDR2 is SNEGSKA in the germline V gene (reference sequence). These data also featured in a second study, about T cells expressing NK-cell markers.

V gene TRBV20-1 combines with J gene TRBJ2-2; maybe TRBD2 (5 bases). The sequenced sample was CD4+ T cells sorted from blood. The origin of this receptor is a woman aged 18-29 years in good health. The CDR3, as DNA: TGCAGTGCCAGAGAGGGTCCGAACACCGGGGAGCTGTTTTTT. Translation: CSAREGPNTGELFF.